There are many counts of the clone carrying this TCR beta chain. The antigen is not known. This sample was included in a study of T cell repertoires in cytomegalovirus infection. Whole-study results and caveats: HLA-C-restricted CMV-specific TCR beta clonotypes were dominant in the ex vivo response.

TCRdb itself ran the reads through MiXCR, one entry per CDR3 protein. Of 170,000 or so distinct CDR3 sequences listed, approximately 18% are singletons. Trimming removed 5 bases from V and 0 bases from J; junction bases left unmatched: 7. The length of the CDR3 is 15 residues. J is TRBJ2-7 and V is TRBV12-3 or TRBV12-4; 7 bases match TRBD1. This clonotype was obtained from a human donor in good health (CMV status not recorded). Some clones in this sample may be carry-over from other donors' samples. The sample taken for sequencing was CD8+ T cells from PBMCs. The CDR3 nucleotides read TGTGCCAGCAGTCTCGGGACAGCCTTCTCCTACGAGCAGTACTTC. Residues: CASSLGTAFSYEQYF.